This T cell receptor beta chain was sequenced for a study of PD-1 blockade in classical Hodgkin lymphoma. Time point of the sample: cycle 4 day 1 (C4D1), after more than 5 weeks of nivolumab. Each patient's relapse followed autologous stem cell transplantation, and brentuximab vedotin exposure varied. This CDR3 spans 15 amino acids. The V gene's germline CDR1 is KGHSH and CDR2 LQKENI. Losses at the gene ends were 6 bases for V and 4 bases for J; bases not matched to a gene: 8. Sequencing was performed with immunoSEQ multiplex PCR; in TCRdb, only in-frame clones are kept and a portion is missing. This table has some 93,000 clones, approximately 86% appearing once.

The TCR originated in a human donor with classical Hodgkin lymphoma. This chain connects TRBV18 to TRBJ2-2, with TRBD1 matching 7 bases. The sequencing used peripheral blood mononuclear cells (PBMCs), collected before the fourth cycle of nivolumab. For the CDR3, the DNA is TGTGCCAGCTCCCAGACAGGGACGAGCACCGGGGAGCTGTTTTTT. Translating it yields CASSQTGTSTGELFF.